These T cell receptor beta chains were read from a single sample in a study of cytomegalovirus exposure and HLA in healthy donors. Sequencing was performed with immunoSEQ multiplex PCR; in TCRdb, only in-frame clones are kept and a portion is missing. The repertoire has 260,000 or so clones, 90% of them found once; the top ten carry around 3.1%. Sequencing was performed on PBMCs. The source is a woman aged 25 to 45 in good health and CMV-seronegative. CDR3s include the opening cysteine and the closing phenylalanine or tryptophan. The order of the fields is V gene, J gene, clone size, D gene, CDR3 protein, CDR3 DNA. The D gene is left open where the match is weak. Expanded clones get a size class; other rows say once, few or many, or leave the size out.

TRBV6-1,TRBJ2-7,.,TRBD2,CASNTIAGGPYEQYF,TGTGCCAGCAATACAATAGCGGGAGGGCCCTACGAGCAGTACTTC
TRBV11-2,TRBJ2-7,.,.,CASSLDGYEQYF,TGTGCCAGCAGCTTAGACGGGTACGAGCAGTACTTC
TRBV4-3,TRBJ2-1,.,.,CASSSTESREQFF,TGCGCCAGCAGTTCCACAGAGTCGCGTGAGCAGTTCTTC
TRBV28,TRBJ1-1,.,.,CASSSGNTEAFF,TGTGCCAGCAGTTCGGGGAACACTGAAGCTTTCTTT
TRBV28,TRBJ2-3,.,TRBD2,CASSLSGRASTDTQYF,TGTGCCAGCAGTTTAAGCGGGAGGGCCAGCACAGATACGCAGTATTTT
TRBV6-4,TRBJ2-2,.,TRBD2,CASSASGGPGGELFF,TGTGCCAGCAGTGCTTCGGGGGGGCCTGGCGGGGAGCTGTTTTTT
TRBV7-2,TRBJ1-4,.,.,CASSPRGNEKLFF,TGTGCCAGCAGCCCTAGAGGGAATGAAAAACTGTTTTTT
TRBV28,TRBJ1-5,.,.,CASSMTVSNQPQHF,TGTGCCAGCAGTATGACAGTTAGCAATCAGCCCCAGCATTTT
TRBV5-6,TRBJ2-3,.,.,CASSPGLVTPDTQYF,TGTGCCAGCAGCCCCGGCCTAGTCACCCCAGATACGCAGTATTTT
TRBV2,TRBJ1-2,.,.,CASSEAFSSEYGYTF,TGTGCCAGCAGTGAAGCGTTCAGTTCGGAATATGGCTACACCTTC
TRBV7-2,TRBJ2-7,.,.,CASSLGTDSYEQYF,TGTGCCAGCAGCTTAGGAACGGACAGCTACGAGCAGTACTTC
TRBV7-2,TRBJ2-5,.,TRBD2,CASRPGGSETQYF,TGTGCCAGCAGACCGGGAGGCTCAGAGACCCAGTACTTC
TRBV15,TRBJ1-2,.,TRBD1,CATSRDRGQVYGYTF,TGTGCCACCAGCAGAGATCGGGGACAGGTCTATGGCTACACCTTC
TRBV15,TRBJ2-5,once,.,CATSRDYFSGAQETQYF,TGTGCCACCAGCAGAGATTATTTTTCCGGGGCCCAAGAGACCCAGTACTTC
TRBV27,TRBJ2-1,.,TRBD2,CASSGGTSGSSYNEQFF,TGTGCCAGCAGTGGCGGGACTAGCGGGAGTTCCTACAATGAGCAGTTCTTC
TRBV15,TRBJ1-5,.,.,CATSRDRGRYQPQHF,TGTGCCACCAGCAGAGATAGAGGGAGGTATCAGCCCCAGCATTTT
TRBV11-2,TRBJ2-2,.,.,CASSLVGHDTGELFF,TGTGCCAGCAGCTTAGTTGGCCATGACACCGGGGAGCTGTTTTTT
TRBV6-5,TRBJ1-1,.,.,CASSDSGTLNTEAFF,TGTGCCAGCAGTGACTCCGGGACATTGAACACTGAAGCTTTCTTT
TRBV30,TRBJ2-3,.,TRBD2,CAWSGTSSTDTQYF,TGTGCCTGGAGTGGGACTAGCAGTACAGATACGCAGTATTTT
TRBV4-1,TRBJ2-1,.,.,CASSQESVRLF,TGCGCCAGCAGCCAGGAGTCAGTGCGGCTCTTC
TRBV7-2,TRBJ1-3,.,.,CASSSRPGAKGNTIYF,TGTGCCAGCAGCTCCCGTCCGGGGGCGAAAGGAAACACCATATATTTT
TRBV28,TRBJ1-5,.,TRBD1,CASSLPDRGHFSNQPQHF,TGTGCCAGCAGTTTACCCGACAGGGGGCATTTTAGCAATCAGCCCCAGCATTTT
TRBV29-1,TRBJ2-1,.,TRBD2,CSVREGTYNEQFF,TGCAGCGTCAGGGAGGGAACCTACAATGAGCAGTTCTTC
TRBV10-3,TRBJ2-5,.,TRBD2,CAISEREGETQYF,TGTGCCATCAGTGAGCGGGAGGGCGAGACCCAGTACTTC
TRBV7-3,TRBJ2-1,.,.,CASSKRATSGEQFF,TGTGCCAGCAGCAAAAGGGCCACCTCGGGTGAGCAGTTCTTC
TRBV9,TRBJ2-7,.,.,CASSPSGAHEQYF,TGTGCCAGCAGCCCTAGTGGGGCACACGAGCAGTACTTC
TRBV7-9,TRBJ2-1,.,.,CASDVGNEQFF,TGTGCCAGTGATGTTGGCAATGAGCAGTTCTTC
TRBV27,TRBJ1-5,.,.,CASSLSGAANQPQHF,TGTGCCAGCAGTTTGTCGGGGGCTGCGAATCAGCCCCAGCATTTT
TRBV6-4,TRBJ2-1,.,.,CASSDYISSVGEQFF,TGTGCCAGCAGTGACTACATCTCTAGCGTCGGTGAGCAGTTCTTC
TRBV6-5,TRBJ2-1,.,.,CASSYSAGAQDEQFF,TGTGCCAGCAGTTACTCCGCAGGGGCTCAGGATGAGCAGTTCTTC
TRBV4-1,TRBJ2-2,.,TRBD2,CASSQTSGNTGELFF,TGCGCCAGCAGCCAGACTAGCGGGAACACCGGGGAGCTGTTTTTT
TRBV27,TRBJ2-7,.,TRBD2,CASSPGTSMYEQYF,TGTGCCAGCAGCCCCGGGACTAGCATGTACGAGCAGTACTTC
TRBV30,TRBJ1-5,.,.,CAWSVQQGNNQPQHF,TGTGCCTGGAGTGTACAACAGGGAAACAATCAGCCCCAGCATTTT
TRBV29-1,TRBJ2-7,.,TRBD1,CSVGYRGDTEQYF,TGCAGCGTTGGGTACAGGGGCGATACCGAGCAGTACTTC
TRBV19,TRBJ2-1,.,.,CASSIYQGLYNEQFF,TGTGCCAGTAGTATTTATCAGGGTCTCTACAATGAGCAGTTCTTC
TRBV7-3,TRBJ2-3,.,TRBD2,CASSLTGSGSAQYF,TGTGCCAGCAGCTTAACGGGCAGCGGGAGTGCGCAGTATTTT
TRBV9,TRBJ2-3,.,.,CASSSQQVGKDTQYF,TGTGCCAGCAGCTCACAGCAGGTCGGAAAAGATACGCAGTATTTT
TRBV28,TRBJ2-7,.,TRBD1,CASSLPQGFYEQYF,TGTGCCAGCAGTTTACCACAGGGGTTCTACGAGCAGTACTTC
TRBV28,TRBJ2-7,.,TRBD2,CASRETTSGSLYEQYF,TGTGCCAGCAGGGAGACGACTAGCGGGAGTTTGTACGAGCAGTACTTC
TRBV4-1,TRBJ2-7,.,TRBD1,CASSQPGQGSTYEQYF,TGCGCCAGCAGCCAACCCGGACAGGGGAGTACCTACGAGCAGTACTTC
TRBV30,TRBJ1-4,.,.,CAWSTHAGALFF,TGTGCCTGGAGTACCCACGCGGGCGCACTGTTTTTT
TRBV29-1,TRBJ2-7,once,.,CSVTSGTEIYEQYF,TGCAGCGTCACCTCCGGGACGGAAATCTACGAGCAGTACTTC
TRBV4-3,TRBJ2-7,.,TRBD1,CASSQGLGQTYEQYF,TGCGCCAGCAGCCAAGGCCTGGGACAGACCTACGAGCAGTACTTC
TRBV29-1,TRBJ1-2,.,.,CSVEDPDNSNYGYTF,TGCAGCGTTGAAGATCCGGACAACTCTAACTATGGCTACACCTTC
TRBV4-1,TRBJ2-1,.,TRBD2,CASSPPFGSGVQRANEQFF,TGCGCCAGCAGCCCTCCGTTTGGTAGCGGGGTACAAAGGGCTAATGAGCAGTTCTTC
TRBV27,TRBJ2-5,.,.,CASRDYQETQYF,TGTGCCAGCAGGGATTATCAAGAGACCCAGTACTTC